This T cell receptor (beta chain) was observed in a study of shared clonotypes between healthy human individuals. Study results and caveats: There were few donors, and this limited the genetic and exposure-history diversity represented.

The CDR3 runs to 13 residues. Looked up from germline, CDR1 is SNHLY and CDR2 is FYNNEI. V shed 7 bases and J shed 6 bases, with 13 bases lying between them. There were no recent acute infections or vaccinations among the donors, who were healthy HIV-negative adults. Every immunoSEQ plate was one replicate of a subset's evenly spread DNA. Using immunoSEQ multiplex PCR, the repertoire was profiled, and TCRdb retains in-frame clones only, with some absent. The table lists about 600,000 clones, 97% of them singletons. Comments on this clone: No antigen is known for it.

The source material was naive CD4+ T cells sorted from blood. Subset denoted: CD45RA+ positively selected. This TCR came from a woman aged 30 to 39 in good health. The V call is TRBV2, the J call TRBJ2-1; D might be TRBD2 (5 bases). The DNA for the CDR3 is TGTGCCAGCACCACTAGGTCGGGCAATGAGCAGTTCTTC. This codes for CASTTRSGNEQFF.